Listed below are T cell receptor beta chains from one sample, sequenced in a study of blood T cell repertoires in COVID-19. Using immunoSEQ multiplex PCR, the repertoire was profiled, and TCRdb retains in-frame clones only, with some absent. The sample contains around 220,000 clones, roughly 84% of which appear only once. Sequenced input: PBMCs or T cells enriched from blood (not recorded which). All receptors come from a woman aged 40 to 50 who had recovered from COVID-19. Each CDR3 is given without its conserved first and last residue. The order of the fields is V gene, CDR3 protein.

TRBV18 ASSPSFGTGETDTQY
TRBV7-9 ASEQQVRAEAF
TRBV7-8 ASSLARIEVNTEAF
TRBV6-5 ASSRDNEQF
TRBV28 ASSSEPGTQRRGYT
TRBV11-3 ASSLASQPNYGYT
TRBV18 ASSPINRAMNEAF
TRBV5-4 ASSPGTASSGANVLT
TRBV2 ASSPTGYEQY
TRBV19 ASSGWRGYT
TRBV29-1 SVEQGRSYT
TRBV10-1 ASSESLGRTNTQY
TRBV19 ASSNDRASEAF
TRBV5-4 ASSEDRANYGYT
TRBV29-1 SVEEISGGRGYT
TRBV20-1 SAVSGNTIY
TRBV5-4 ASSSPTSGTYGGDTDTQY
TRBV2 ASMRRAMNTEAF
TRBV28 ASSRNTIY